This T cell receptor beta chain was documented in a study of blood T cell repertoires in COVID-19. On the study more broadly: The United States, Italy and Spain were the sources of the acute and convalescent COVID-19 samples. In each case, the material was cDNA or gDNA derived from T cells, B-cell-depleted T cells, or PBMCs.

As handled by the study authors: Amplification with reference gene primers provided the estimates of nucleated cell counts. Profiled with immunoSEQ multiplex PCR; TCRdb holds only in-frame clones, not every one. The V and J calls and clone size were taken over from that table, and D and trimming were inferred from the DNA. The data show 100,000 to 150,000 clones, 65% to 80% seen once. V was clipped by 3 bases and J by 5 bases, with 10 bases between them. Germline loops: CDR1 LNHNV, CDR2 YYDKDF (reference sequence). The CDR3 is 13 residues long. The TCR originated in an older man with acute or convalescent COVID-19. Source material: peripheral blood. The chain couples TRBV15 to TRBJ1-1; D might be TRBD1 (5 bases). CDR3 nucleotides: TGTGCCACCAGCAGTCAGGGAGGAACTGAAGCTTTCTTT. Its translation: CATSSQGGTEAFF.